Listed below are T cell receptor beta chains from one sample, sequenced in a study of shared T cell receptors in the human thymus. The method was immunoSEQ multiplex PCR; TCRdb's version includes in-frame clones alone and lacks a portion of them. The table shows about 660,000 clones, with more than 75% occurring only once. This same sample was also part of a study on human thymus T cells.

The sequenced sample was thymocytes. The receptor set was obtained from a boy in the first two years of life with a congenital heart defect. Each CDR3 is given with its conserved first and last residue. D genes are given only for firm matches. Size is omitted from some rows. Given values are once, few, many or a class for expanded clones.

D	size	V	J	DNA	CDR3
.	.	TRBV6-5	TRBJ1-2	TGTGCCACAAAACAGGGCGGAGGAAAAGGCTACACCTTC	CATKQGGGKGYTF
.	.	TRBV18	TRBJ2-3	TGTGCCAGCTCACCACGGGGCAGGATCCCAGATACGCAGTATTTT	CASSPRGRIPDTQYF
TRBD1	.	TRBV5-1	TRBJ1-1	TGCGCCAGCAGCTTGCAGGGGGCGCTCACTGAAGCTTTCTTT	CASSLQGALTEAFF
.	.	TRBV29-1	TRBJ2-3	TGCAGCGTCGGTGGGCAGCAGGGGACCCACACAGATACGCAGTATTTT	CSVGGQQGTHTDTQYF
TRBD2	.	TRBV10-3	TRBJ2-3	TGTGCCATCAGCTCTAGCGGGAGGACCCTTAGCACAGATACGCAGTATTTT	CAISSSGRTLSTDTQYF
.	.	TRBV6-1	TRBJ2-1	TGTGCCAGCAGCGCGGCAATTGATGAGCAGTTCTTC	CASSAAIDEQFF
TRBD2	.	TRBV7-8	TRBJ2-3	TGTGCCAGCAGCCCCCGACTAGCGCCACGGCCAGCAGATACGCAGTATTTT	CASSPRLAPRPADTQYF
TRBD1	.	TRBV5-4	TRBJ1-2	TGTGCCAGCAGCTGGGGGACAGGGGCGCGGGGCTACACCTTC	CASSWGTGARGYTF
.	.	TRBV27	TRBJ2-5	TGTGCCAGCAGTTTAAATCCGTACCAAGAGACCCAGTACTTC	CASSLNPYQETQYF
TRBD1	.	TRBV10-3	TRBJ1-2	TGTGCCATCAGTGAGCCACAGGGGGTTTTCTCTGGCTACACCTTC	CAISEPQGVFSGYTF
TRBD1	.	TRBV12-5	TRBJ2-7	TGTGCTAGTGGTTCCAACCCAAGGGGACAGGGGAACTACGAGCAGTACTTC	CASGSNPRGQGNYEQYF
.	.	TRBV6-5	TRBJ1-2	TGTGCCAGCAGCCCCGGGACACCTTATGGCTACACCTTC	CASSPGTPYGYTF
TRBD1	few	TRBV9	TRBJ2-7	TGTGCCAGCAGCCCACGACAGGGGGAAGCCTACGAGCAGTACTTC	CASSPRQGEAYEQYF
.	.	TRBV27	TRBJ2-7	TGTGCCCCGAAGGGACATTCATACGAGCAGTACTTC	CAPKGHSYEQYF
TRBD2	.	TRBV5-6	TRBJ2-5	TGTGCCAGCAGCCCCCTGGGGAGACTAGCGGGAGGCTTCAGGGAGACCCAGTACTTC	CASSPLGRLAGGFRETQYF
TRBD1	.	TRBV10-1	TRBJ2-7	TGCGCCAGCAGTGTTACGGGACAGGGTATACTAGAGCAGTACTTC	CASSVTGQGILEQYF
TRBD1	few	TRBV6-5	TRBJ1-3	TGTGCCAGCAGTCCGACAGGGAACGGAAACACCATATATTTT	CASSPTGNGNTIYF
.	.	TRBV19	TRBJ1-2	TGTGCCAGTAGTATGATGTCTCCAGGAGGCTACACCTTC	CASSMMSPGGYTF
TRBD1	.	TRBV19	TRBJ2-7	TGTGCCAGTAGTCAGGACAGGGACGAGCAGTACTTC	CASSQDRDEQYF
.	.	TRBV7-6	TRBJ2-3	TGTGCCAGCAGCTTAGAGTCGGGTAAAGGAGGCACAGATACGCAGTATTTT	CASSLESGKGGTDTQYF
TRBD2	.	TRBV4-3	TRBJ2-5	TGCGCCAGCAGCCTACTAGCGGGAGGGCCTGAGACCCAGTACTTC	CASSLLAGGPETQYF
TRBD2	.	TRBV2	TRBJ2-7	TGTGCCAGCAGCCACCGGGGGGAAGGGGCCTACGAGCAGTACTTC	CASSHRGEGAYEQYF
TRBD2	.	TRBV19	TRBJ2-1	TGTGCCAGTAGTATAGCCCCTAGCGGGAGAAAGAGTGAGCAGTTCTTC	CASSIAPSGRKSEQFF
.	.	TRBV7-8	TRBJ2-1	TGTGCCAGCAGCTTAGGCGGGTGGGCCTACAATGAGCAGTTCTTC	CASSLGGWAYNEQFF
TRBD2	once	TRBV11-3	TRBJ2-1	TGTGCCAGCAGCCCGCCCGCTAGAGGGGCGGGGGGAGCCAATGAGCAGTTCTTC	CASSPPARGAGGANEQFF
TRBD2	.	TRBV28	TRBJ2-7	TGTGCCAGCAGTTCCAGCGGGAGGGCCTACGAGCAGTACTTC	CASSSSGRAYEQYF
.	.	TRBV5-5	TRBJ2-5	TGTGCCAGCAGCTTGGCAGCCAGGTTAATACTCGAGACCCAGTACTTC	CASSLAARLILETQYF
TRBD1	.	TRBV6-1	TRBJ2-7	TGTGCCAGCAGCCTCAGGGGGAGCCGCTCCTACGAGCAGTACTTC	CASSLRGSRSYEQYF
TRBD2	.	TRBV4-1	TRBJ2-2	TGCGCCAGCAGCCATCGGACTAGCGGGGCCCGAGGCACCGGGGAGCTGTTTTTT	CASSHRTSGARGTGELFF
.	once	TRBV28	TRBJ2-5	TGTGCCAGCAGGATAGCAGTGGGAGAGACCCAGTACTTC	CASRIAVGETQYF
.	.	TRBV19	TRBJ2-5	TGTGCCAGTAGTACTTCTATCCTCGAAGAGACCCAGTACTTC	CASSTSILEETQYF
.	.	TRBV6-6	TRBJ1-2	TGTGCCAGCAGTTACTTGGCCGGTCGGGACTATGGCTACACCTTC	CASSYLAGRDYGYTF
TRBD1	.	TRBV28	TRBJ2-7	TGTGCCAGCAGCCTTAAAATCCGGGACAGGGATTCCTACGAGCAGTACTTC	CASSLKIRDRDSYEQYF
.	.	TRBV6-1	TRBJ2-7	TGTGCCAGCAGTGATTTATGGGCCTTCACCGGCCCCGGCCGTGGCGAGCAGTACTTC	CASSDLWAFTGPGRGEQYF